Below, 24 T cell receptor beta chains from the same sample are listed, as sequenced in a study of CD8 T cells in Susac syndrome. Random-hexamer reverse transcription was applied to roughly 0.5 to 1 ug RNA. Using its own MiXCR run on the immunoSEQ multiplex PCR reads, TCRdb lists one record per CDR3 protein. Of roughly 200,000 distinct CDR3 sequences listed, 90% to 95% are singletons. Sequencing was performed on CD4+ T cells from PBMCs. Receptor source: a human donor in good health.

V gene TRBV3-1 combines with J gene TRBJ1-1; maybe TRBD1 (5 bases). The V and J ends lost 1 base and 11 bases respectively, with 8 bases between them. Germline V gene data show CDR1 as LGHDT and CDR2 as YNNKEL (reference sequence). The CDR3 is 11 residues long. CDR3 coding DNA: TGTGCCAGCAGCCAAGGGGACCCCGCTTTCTTT. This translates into CASSQGDPAFF.

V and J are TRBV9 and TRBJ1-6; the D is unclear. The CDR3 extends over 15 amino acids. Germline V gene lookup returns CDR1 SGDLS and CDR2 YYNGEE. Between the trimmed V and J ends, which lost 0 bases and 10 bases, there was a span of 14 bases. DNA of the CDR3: TGTGCCAGCAGCGTAGAGGGCAGAAGAGAGTCACCCCTCCACTTT. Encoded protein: CASSVEGRRESPLHF.

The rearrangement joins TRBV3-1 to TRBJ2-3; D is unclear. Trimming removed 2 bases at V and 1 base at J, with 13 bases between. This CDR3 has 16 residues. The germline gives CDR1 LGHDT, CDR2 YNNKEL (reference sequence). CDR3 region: CASSQMSLGGTDTQYF. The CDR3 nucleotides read TGTGCCAGCAGCCAAATGTCCTTAGGCGGCACAGATACGCAGTATTTT.

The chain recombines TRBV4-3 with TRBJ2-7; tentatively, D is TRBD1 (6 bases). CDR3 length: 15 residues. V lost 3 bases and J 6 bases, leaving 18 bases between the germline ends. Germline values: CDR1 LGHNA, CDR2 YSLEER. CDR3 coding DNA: TGCGCCAGCAGCCATACGGACAGAGGGTTCGCCGAGCAGTACTTC. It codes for CASSHTDRGFAEQYF.

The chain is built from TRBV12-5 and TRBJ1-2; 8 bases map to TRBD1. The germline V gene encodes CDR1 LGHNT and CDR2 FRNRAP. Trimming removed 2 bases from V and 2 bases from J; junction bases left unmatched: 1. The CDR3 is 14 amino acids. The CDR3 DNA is TGTGCTAGTGGTTTGCAGGGGGCGAACTATGGCTACACCTTC. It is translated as CASGLQGANYGYTF.

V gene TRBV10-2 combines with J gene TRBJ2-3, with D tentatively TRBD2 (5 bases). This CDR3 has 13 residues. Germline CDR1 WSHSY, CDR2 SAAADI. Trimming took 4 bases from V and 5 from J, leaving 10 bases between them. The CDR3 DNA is TGCGCCAGCAGTGTAGGGAGTAGAGATACGCAGTATTTT. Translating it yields CASSVGSRDTQYF.

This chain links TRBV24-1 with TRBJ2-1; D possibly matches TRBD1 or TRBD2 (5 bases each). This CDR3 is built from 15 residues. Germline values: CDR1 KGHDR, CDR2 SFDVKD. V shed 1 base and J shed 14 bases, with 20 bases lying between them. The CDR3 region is CATSDLTSGTKEKFF. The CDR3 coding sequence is TGTGCCACCAGTGATTTAACTTCAGGGACCAAGGAGAAGTTCTTC.

For the CDR3, the DNA is TGTGCCAGCGGGACTAGCGGGAGGGCCTCCCGCAATGAGCAGTTCTTC. It codes for CASGTSGRASRNEQFF. The chain carries TRBV27 and TRBJ2-1, with 16 bases that match TRBD2. Germline V gene sequence: CDR1 MNHEY, CDR2 SMNVEV (reference sequence). The CDR3 runs to 16 residues. J gave up 6 bases and V 8 bases, and 7 bases lay outside the gene matches.

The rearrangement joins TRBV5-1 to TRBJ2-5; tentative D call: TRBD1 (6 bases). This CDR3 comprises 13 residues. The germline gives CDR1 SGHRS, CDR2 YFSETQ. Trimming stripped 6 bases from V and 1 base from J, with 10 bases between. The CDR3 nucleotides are TGCGCCAGCACAAGGGGGTTCCAAGAGACCCAGTACTTC. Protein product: CASTRGFQETQYF.

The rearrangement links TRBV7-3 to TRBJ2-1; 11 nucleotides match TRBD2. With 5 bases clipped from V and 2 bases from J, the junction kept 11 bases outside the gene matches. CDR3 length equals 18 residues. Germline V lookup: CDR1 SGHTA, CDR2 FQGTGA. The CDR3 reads CASSKMATSGRPYNEQFF. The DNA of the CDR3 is TGTGCCAGCAGCAAAATGGCAACTAGCGGGAGACCCTACAATGAGCAGTTCTTC. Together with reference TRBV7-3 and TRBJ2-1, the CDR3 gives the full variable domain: GAGVSQTPSNKVTEKGKYVELRCDPISGHTALYWYRQSLGQGPEFLIYFQGTGAADDSGLPNDRFFAVRPEGSVSTLKIQRTERGDSAVYLCASSKMATSGRPYNEQFFGPGTRLTVL.

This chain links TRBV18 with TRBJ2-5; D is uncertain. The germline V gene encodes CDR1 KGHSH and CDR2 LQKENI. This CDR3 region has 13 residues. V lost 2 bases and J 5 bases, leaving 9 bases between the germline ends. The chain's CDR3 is CASSPNGPETQYF. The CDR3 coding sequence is TGTGCCAGCTCACCAAATGGACCCGAGACCCAGTACTTC.

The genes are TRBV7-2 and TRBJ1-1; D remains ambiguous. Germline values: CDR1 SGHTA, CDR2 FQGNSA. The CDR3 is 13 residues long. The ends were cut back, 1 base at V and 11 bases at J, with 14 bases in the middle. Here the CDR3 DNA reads TGTGCCAGCAGCTTAGAGATGGCGGGAGGCGCTTTCTTT. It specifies CASSLEMAGGAFF.

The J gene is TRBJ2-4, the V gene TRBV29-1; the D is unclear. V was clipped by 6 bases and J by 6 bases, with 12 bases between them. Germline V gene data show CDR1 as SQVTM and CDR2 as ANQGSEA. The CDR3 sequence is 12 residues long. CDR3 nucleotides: TGCAGCGTGGACGGGTTGGGAAACATTCAGTACTTC. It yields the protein CSVDGLGNIQYF.

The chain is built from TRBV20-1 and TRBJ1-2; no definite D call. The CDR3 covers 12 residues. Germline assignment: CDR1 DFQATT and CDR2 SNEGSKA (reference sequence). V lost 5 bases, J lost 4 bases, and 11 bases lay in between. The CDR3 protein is CSAAAWGYGYTF. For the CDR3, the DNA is TGCAGTGCTGCGGCGTGGGGCTATGGCTACACCTTC.

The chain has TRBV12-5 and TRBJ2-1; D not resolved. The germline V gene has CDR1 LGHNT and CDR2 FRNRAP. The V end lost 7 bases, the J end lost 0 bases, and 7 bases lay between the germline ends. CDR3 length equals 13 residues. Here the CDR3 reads CASVPGSYNEQFF. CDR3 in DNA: TGTGCTAGTGTTCCGGGCTCCTACAATGAGCAGTTCTTC.

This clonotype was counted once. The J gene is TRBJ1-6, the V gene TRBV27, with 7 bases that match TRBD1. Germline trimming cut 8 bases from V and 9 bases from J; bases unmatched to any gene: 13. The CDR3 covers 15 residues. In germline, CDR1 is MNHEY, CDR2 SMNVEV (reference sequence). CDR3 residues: CASGSLRQGVSPLHF. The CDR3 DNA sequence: TGTGCCAGCGGGTCTTTGAGGCAGGGGGTTTCACCCCTCCACTTT.

The DNA of the CDR3 is TGTGCCACCAGCAGAGGTTTCCCAATATCTATCAATGAGCAGTTCTTC. Translation gives CATSRGFPISINEQFF. The chain links TRBV15 to TRBJ2-1; no clear D. Germline loops: CDR1 LNHNV, CDR2 YYDKDF (reference sequence). This CDR3 is built from 16 residues. V was pared by 1 base and J by 6 bases, with 16 bases between. The full variable domain, its missing parts supplied by reference TRBV15 and TRBJ2-1, is DAMVIQNPRYQVTQFGKPVTLSCSQTLNHNVMYWYQQKSSQAPKLLFHYYDKDFNNEADTPDNFQSRRPNTSFCFLDIRSPGLGDTAMYLCATSRGFPISINEQFFGPGTRLTVL.

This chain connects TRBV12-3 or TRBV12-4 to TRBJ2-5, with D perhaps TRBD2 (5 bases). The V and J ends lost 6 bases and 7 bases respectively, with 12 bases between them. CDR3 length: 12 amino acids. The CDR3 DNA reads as TGTGCCAGCAGACTAGAGCTGGGGACCCAGTACTTC. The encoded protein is CASRLELGTQYF.

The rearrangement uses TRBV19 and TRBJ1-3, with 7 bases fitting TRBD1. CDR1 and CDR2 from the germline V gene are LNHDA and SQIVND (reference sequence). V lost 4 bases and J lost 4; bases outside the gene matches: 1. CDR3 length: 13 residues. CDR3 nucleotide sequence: TGTGCCAGTAGTACGGACAGGGGAAACACCATATATTTT. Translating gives CASSTDRGNTIYF.

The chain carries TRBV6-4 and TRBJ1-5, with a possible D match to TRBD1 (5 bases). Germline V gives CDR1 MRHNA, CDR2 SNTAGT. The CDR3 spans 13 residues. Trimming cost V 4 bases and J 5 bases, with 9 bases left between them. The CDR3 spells CASSAGQDQPQHF. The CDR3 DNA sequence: TGTGCCAGCAGTGCAGGGCAGGATCAGCCCCAGCATTTT.

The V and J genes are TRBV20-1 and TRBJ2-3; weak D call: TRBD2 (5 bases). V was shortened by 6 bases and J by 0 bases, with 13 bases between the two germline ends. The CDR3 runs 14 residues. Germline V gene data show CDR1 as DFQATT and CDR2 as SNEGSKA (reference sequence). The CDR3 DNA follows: TGCAGTGCCGTCCCGGGCGGGAGCACAGATACGCAGTATTTT. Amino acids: CSAVPGGSTDTQYF.

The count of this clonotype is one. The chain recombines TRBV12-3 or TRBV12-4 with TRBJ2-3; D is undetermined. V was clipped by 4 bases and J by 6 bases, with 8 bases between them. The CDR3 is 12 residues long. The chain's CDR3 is CASSSVADTQYF. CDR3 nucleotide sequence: TGTGCCAGCAGTTCTGTAGCCGATACGCAGTATTTT.

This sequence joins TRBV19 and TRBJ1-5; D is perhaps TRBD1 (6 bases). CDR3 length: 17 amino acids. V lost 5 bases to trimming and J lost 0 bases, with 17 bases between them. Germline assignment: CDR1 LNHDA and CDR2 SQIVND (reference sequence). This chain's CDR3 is CASSLTGTTSSNQPQHF. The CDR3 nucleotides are TGTGCCAGTAGTCTCACCGGGACAACGAGTAGCAATCAGCCCCAGCATTTT.

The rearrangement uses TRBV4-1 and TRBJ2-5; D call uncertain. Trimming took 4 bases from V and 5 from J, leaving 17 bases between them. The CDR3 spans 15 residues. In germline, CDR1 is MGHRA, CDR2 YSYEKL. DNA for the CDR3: TGCGCCAGCAGCCCAATAAGAGTTGACCGGGAGACCCAGTACTTC. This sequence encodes CASSPIRVDRETQYF.